Here is one TCR beta chain with its context. What it recognizes is unknown. The table came from immunoSEQ multiplex PCR; TCRdb's copy has only in-frame clones and leaves some out. The sample has approximately 280,000 clones, approximately 83% seen once. CDR1 and CDR2 (germline): SGHDN, FVKESK. V was pared by 3 bases and J by 0 bases, with 20 bases between. The CDR3 length is 18 residues. This entry comes from a study of cytomegalovirus exposure and HLA in healthy donors. General study findings and limits: A subsequent analysis found that TCR clusters from the first cohort also tended to co-occur in the 90 to 150 validation repertoires, with about 94% of cluster scores above 0.

The sample comprised PBMCs. The clonotype was recovered from a young woman in good health and CMV-seronegative. This chain connects TRBV14 to TRBJ1-2; D is undetermined. This CDR3 reads CASSHSTRVGRPNYGYTF. The CDR3 DNA follows: TGTGCCAGCAGCCACAGCACGAGGGTAGGCAGGCCTAACTATGGCTACACCTTC.